The clone carrying this TCR beta chain was seen a handful of times. This record comes from a study of OX40 agonist ivuxolimab in advanced cancers. Study context: Of mixed ages from about 20 to 90 and averaging around 60 years, the group was more than 65% male. It was permissible to have had prior anti-PD-1, anti-PD-L1 or anti-CTLA-4 therapy, and approximately 41% had some. Partial responses, seen in three patients, involved one hepatocellular carcinoma and two cutaneous melanomas.

Germline values: CDR1 MNHEY, CDR2 SVGAGI. CDR3 length: 13 amino acids. Between the trimmed V and J ends, which lost 6 bases and 0 bases, there was a span of 9 bases. Assay: immunoSEQ multiplex PCR; the TCRdb copy retains only in-frame clones and omits some. The sample contains tens of thousands of clones, less than 90% of which appear only once. Material: CD4+ or CD8+ T cells sorted from blood, obtained in a trial of the OX40 agonist ivuxolimab. This chain uses TRBV6-5 with TRBJ2-7; no clear D gene. The receptor was isolated from an adult with an advanced solid tumor such as melanoma, head and neck, liver or kidney cancer. The CDR3 bases are TGTGCCAGCAGCCGAGACGGCTCCTACGAGCAGTACTTC. Translating gives CASSRDGSYEQYF.